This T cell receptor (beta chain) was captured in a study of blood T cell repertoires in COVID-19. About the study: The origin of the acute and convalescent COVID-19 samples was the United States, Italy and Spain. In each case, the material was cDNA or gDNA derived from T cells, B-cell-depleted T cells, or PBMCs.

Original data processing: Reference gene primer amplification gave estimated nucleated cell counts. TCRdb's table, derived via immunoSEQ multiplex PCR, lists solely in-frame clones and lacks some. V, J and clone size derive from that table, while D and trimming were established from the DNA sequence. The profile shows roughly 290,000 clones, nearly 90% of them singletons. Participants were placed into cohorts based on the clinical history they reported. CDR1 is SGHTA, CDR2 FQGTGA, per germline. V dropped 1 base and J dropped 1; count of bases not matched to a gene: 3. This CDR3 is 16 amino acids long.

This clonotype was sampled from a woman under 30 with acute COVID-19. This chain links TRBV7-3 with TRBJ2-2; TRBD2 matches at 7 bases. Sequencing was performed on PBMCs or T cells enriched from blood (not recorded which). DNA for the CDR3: TGTGCCAGCAGCTTAATGCGGGGGAGGAACACCGGGGAGCTGTTTTTT. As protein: CASSLMRGRNTGELFF.